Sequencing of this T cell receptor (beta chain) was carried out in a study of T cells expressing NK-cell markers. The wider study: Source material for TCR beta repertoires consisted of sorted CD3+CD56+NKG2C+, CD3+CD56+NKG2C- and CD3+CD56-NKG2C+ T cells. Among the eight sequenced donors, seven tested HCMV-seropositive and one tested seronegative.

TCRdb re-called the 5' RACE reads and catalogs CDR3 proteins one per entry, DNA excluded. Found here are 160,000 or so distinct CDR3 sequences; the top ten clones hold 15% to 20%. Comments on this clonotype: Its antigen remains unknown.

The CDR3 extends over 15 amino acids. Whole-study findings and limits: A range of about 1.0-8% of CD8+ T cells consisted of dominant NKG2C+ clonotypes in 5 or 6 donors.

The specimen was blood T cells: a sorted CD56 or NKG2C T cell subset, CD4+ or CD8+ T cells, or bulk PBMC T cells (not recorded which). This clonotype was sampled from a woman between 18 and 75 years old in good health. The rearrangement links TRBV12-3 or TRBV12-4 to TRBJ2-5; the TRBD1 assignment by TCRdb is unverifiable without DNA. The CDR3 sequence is CASSLAFGAPETQYF.